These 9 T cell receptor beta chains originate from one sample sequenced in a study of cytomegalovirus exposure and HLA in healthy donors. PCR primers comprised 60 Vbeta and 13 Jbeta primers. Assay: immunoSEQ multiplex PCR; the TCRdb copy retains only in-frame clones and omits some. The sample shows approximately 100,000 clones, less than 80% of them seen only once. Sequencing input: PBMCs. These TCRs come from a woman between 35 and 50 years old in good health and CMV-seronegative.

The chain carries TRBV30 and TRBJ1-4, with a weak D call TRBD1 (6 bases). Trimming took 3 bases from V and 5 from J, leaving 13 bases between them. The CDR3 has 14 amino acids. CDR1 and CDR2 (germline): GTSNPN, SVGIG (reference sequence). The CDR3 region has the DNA TGTGCCTGGAGCCGGGGGGCGAGCAATGAAAAACTGTTTTTT. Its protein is CAWSRGASNEKLFF.

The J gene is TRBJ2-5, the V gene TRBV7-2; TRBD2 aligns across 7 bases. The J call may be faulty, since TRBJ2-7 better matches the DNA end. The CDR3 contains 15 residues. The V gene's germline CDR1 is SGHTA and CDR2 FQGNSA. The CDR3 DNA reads TGTGCCAGCAGCTTAGGGAGGGACTACCCCTACGAGCAGTACTTC. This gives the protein CASSLGRDYPYEQYF.

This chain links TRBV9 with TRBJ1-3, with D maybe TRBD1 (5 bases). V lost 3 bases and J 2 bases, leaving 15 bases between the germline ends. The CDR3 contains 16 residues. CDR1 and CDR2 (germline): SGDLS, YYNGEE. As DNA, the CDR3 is TGTGCCAGCAGCGCTGGGATGGGGGGGACTGGAAACACCATATATTTT. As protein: CASSAGMGGTGNTIYF.

The CDR3 region has the DNA TGTGCCAGCGCCAAGGACAGGGCCTACAATGAGCAGTTCTTC. Encoded protein: CASAKDRAYNEQFF. V and J are TRBV28 and TRBJ2-1, with 8 positions matching TRBD1. J was trimmed by 2 bases and V by 8 bases; bases with no gene match: 5. Germline assignment: CDR1 MDHEN and CDR2 SYDVKM. The CDR3 length is 14 residues. The full variable domain, rest sourced from reference TRBV28 and TRBJ2-1, is DVKVTQSSRYLVKRTGEKVFLECVQDMDHENMFWYRQDPGLGLRLIYFSYDVKMKEKGDIPEGYSVSREKKERFSLILESASTNQTSMYLCASAKDRAYNEQFFGPGTRLTVL.

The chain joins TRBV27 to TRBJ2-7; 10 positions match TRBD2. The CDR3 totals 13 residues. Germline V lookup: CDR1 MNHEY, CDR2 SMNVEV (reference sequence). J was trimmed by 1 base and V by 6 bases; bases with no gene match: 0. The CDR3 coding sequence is TGTGCCAGCAGACTAGCGGGGTCCTACGAGCAGTACTTC. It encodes CASRLAGSYEQYF.

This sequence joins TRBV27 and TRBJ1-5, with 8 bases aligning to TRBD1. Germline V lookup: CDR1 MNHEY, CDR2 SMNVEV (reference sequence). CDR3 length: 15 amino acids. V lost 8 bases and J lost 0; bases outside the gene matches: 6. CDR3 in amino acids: CASGQGVYSNQPQHF. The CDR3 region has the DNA TGTGCCAGCGGACAGGGCGTTTATAGCAATCAGCCCCAGCATTTT.

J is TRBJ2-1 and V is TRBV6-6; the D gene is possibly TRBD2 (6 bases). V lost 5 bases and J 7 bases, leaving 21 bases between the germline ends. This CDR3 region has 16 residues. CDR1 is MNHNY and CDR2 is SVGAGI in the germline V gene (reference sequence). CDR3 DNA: TGTGCCAGCAGTCCACATCTGATTGGGGGGAATAATGAGCAGTTCTTC. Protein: CASSPHLIGGNNEQFF.

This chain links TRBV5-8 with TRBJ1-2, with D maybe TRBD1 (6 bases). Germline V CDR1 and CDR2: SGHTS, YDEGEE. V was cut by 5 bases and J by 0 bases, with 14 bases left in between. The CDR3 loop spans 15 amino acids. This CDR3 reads CASRETGAANYGYTF. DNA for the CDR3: TGTGCCAGCAGAGAGACAGGAGCAGCTAACTATGGCTACACCTTC.

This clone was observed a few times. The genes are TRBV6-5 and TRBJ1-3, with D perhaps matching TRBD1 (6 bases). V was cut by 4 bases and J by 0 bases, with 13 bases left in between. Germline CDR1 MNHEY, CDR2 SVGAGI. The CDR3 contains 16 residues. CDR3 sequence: CASSLDSYISGNTIYF. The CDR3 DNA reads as TGTGCCAGCAGTTTGGACAGTTACATCTCTGGAAACACCATATATTTT.